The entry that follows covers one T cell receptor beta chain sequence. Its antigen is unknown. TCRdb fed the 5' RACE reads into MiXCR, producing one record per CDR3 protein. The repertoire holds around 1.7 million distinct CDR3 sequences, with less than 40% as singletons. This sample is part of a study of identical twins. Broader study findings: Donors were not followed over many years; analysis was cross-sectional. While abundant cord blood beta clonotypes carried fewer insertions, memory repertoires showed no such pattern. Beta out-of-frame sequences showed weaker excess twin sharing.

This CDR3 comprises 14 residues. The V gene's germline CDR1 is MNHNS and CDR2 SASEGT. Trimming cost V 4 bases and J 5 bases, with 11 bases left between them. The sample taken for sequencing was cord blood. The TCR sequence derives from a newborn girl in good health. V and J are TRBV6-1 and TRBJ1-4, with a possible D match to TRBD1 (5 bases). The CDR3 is CASSARVLNEKLFF. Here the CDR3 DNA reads TGTGCCAGCAGTGCCAGGGTCCTCAATGAAAAACTGTTTTTT.